The 27 T cell receptor beta chains listed next were all sequenced from one sample in a study of blood T cell repertoires in COVID-19. Measured with immunoSEQ multiplex PCR; TCRdb has only the in-frame clones, and not every one. The sample has hundreds of thousands of clones, around 86% seen once; the top ten hold approximately 2.2%. Specimen: peripheral blood. All receptors come from a woman in her twenties or thirties who had recovered from COVID-19.

The chain couples TRBV5-6 to TRBJ1-1; D is possibly TRBD1 (5 bases). V lost 4 bases, J lost 5 bases, and 18 bases lay in between. This CDR3 has 15 residues. Germline loops: CDR1 SGHDT, CDR2 YYEEEE. The DNA for the CDR3 is TGTGCCAGCAGCACGGGACTGCGGGAGGAAACTGAAGCTTTCTTT. Residues: CASSTGLREETEAFF. Full variable domain (outside the CDR3, taken from reference TRBV5-6 and TRBJ1-1): DAGVTQSPTHLIKTRGQQVTLRCSPKSGHDTVSWYQQALGQGPQFIFQYYEEEERQRGNFPDRFSGHQFPNYSSELNVNALLLGDSALYLCASSTGLREETEAFFGQGTRLTVV.

The chain combines TRBV18 with TRBJ1-2, with TRBD1 matching 10 bases. V was pared by 2 bases and J by 13 bases, with 4 bases of the junction left unmatched. This CDR3 spans 12 amino acids. CDR1 is KGHSH and CDR2 is LQKENI in the germline V gene. CDR3 amino acids: CASSPGDRGFTF. The CDR3 DNA is TGTGCCAGCTCACCAGGGGACAGGGGATTCACCTTC.

This clone was detected only once. The chain recombines TRBV6-5 with TRBJ2-5, with TRBD2 identical over 13 bases. This CDR3 is 15 amino acids long. Germline V gene data show CDR1 as MNHEY and CDR2 as SVGAGI. Trimming cost V 6 bases and J 4 bases; bases outside gene matches: 5. The CDR3 reads CASRWGLAGRETQYF. The CDR3 DNA is TGTGCCAGCAGATGGGGACTAGCGGGAAGAGAGACCCAGTACTTC.

The chain couples TRBV4-1 to TRBJ2-7; D might be TRBD1 (5 bases). The CDR3 runs 15 residues. Per germline, CDR1 MGHRA and CDR2 YSYEKL. The V end lost 4 bases, the J end lost 2 bases, and 15 bases lay between the germline ends. CDR3 amino acids: CASSPWLDSAYEQYF. The CDR3 nucleotides read TGCGCCAGCAGCCCCTGGTTAGACAGTGCCTACGAGCAGTACTTC.

The J gene is TRBJ2-7, the V gene TRBV7-9, with 13 positions matching TRBD2. Trimming took 5 bases from V and 1 from J; bases not matched to a gene: 2. Germline V gene sequence: CDR1 SEHNR, CDR2 FQNEAQ (reference sequence). The CDR3 is 15 amino acids. The CDR3 DNA is TGTGCCAGCAGCCGGGGACTAGCGGGGTCCTACGAGCAGTACTTC. This translates into CASSRGLAGSYEQYF.

This chain connects TRBV5-1 to TRBJ2-1, with 9 nucleotides matching TRBD1. Per germline, CDR1 SGHRS and CDR2 YFSETQ. This CDR3 spans 15 amino acids. The junction had 11 bases not matched to a gene; V was cut back by 5 bases and J by 8 bases. DNA for the CDR3: TGCGCCAGCAGGCTTCCCGGACAGGGGTTGTATGAGCAGTTCTTC. Translation gives CASRLPGQGLYEQFF.

This clone has a single count. V and J are TRBV11-1 and TRBJ2-1; D uncertain. Germline loops: CDR1 SGHAT, CDR2 FQDESV (reference sequence). V was cut by 2 bases and J by 6 bases, with 14 bases left in between. This CDR3 is 15 amino acids long. The DNA for the CDR3 is TGTGCCAGCAGCTTACGCACAGCTAACTTCAATGAGCAGTTCTTC. Amino acid sequence: CASSLRTANFNEQFF.

DNA for the CDR3: TGTGCCACCAGCAAAGGACTTAGCTCCTACGAGCAGTACTTC. It translates to CATSKGLSSYEQYF. V gene TRBV15 combines with J gene TRBJ2-7; tentatively, D is TRBD2 (5 bases). CDR1 LNHNV and CDR2 YYDKDF come from the germline V gene (reference sequence). The CDR3 extends over 14 amino acids. V was clipped by 4 bases and J by 0 bases, with 10 bases between them.

The chain couples TRBV12-3 or TRBV12-4 to TRBJ1-1; the D is unclear. The CDR3 extends over 13 amino acids. Trimming shortened V by 8 bases and J by 4 bases, and 14 bases separated the two germline ends. The CDR3 sequence: CASSDSGVTEAFF. The CDR3 DNA sequence: TGTGCCAGCTCGGACTCGGGTGTCACTGAAGCTTTCTTT.

This chain uses TRBV18 with TRBJ2-7; TRBD1 matches 7 bases. From germline, CDR1 is KGHSH and CDR2 LQKENI. V dropped 4 bases and J dropped 6; count of bases not matched to a gene: 9. The CDR3 length is 14 residues. The CDR3 DNA reads as TGTGCCAGCTCACTGCCGGGACAGAGAGTCGAGCAGTACTTC. This sequence encodes CASSLPGQRVEQYF.

The rearrangement links TRBV21-1 to TRBJ1-4; the table's D gene call, TRBD1, was not cross checked with the DNA. TRBV21-1 is tagged as a pseudogene. CDR3 length: 17 residues. The CDR3 sequence is CASSSCGTVGTNEKLFF. CDR3 DNA sequence: TGTGCCAGCAGCAGCTGCGGGACAGTGGGCACTAATGAAAAACTGTTTTTT.

CDR3 sequence: CASSQGQASYEQYF. The CDR3 bases are TGTGCCAGCAGCCAGGGACAGGCCTCCTACGAGCAGTACTTC. The V call is TRBV13, the J call TRBJ2-7, with 8 bases identical to TRBD1. CDR1 PRHDT and CDR2 FYEKMQ come from the germline V gene (reference sequence). V shed 5 bases and J 0 bases; nucleotides not matched to a gene: 3. The CDR3 totals 14 residues.

The V gene is TRBV5-4, the J gene TRBJ2-2; 8 bases fit TRBD2. The ends lost 2 bases at V and 4 bases at J; junction bases unmatched: 4. CDR1 is SGHNT, CDR2 YYREEE, per germline (reference sequence). This CDR3 has 15 amino acids. CDR3 coding DNA: TGTGCCAGCAGCTTAATAGCGGGACGCACCGGGGAGCTGTTTTTT. Translated: CASSLIAGRTGELFF.

The chain is built from TRBV4-1 and TRBJ2-4; D possibly corresponds to TRBD2 (7 bases). The CDR3 sequence is 16 residues long. V was clipped by 3 bases and J by 1 base, with 13 bases between them. The germline V gene encodes CDR1 MGHRA and CDR2 YSYEKL. The CDR3, as DNA: TGCGCCAGCAGCCAGGGGGGGCGCTGGGCCAAAAACATTCAGTACTTC. This codes for CASSQGGRWAKNIQYF.

The CDR3 DNA follows: TGTGCCAGCAGCCGTATGCGCAATGAGCAGTTCTTC. This encodes CASSRMRNEQFF. The rearrangement joins TRBV5-4 to TRBJ2-1, with unresolved D. Trimming removed 4 bases from V and 6 bases from J, with 8 bases in between. The CDR3 covers 12 residues. Germline-derived CDR1 and CDR2 are SGHNT and YYREEE (reference sequence).

This clone occurred a few times. The CDR3 coding sequence is TGTGCCAGCAGGGCGGGACAGGGGACTGGAAACACCATATATTTT. Protein product: CASRAGQGTGNTIYF. The genes are TRBV7-8 and TRBJ1-3; 10 bases are shared with TRBD1. V lost 6 bases, J lost 2 bases, and 4 bases stayed unmatched. The CDR3 length is 15 residues. From germline, CDR1 is SGHVS and CDR2 FQNEAQ.

As regards this clone: This same CDR3 is encoded by further DNA sequences in the sample. The chain has TRBV18 and TRBJ2-2; D not certain. The CDR3 extends over 13 amino acids. V was trimmed by 0 bases and J by 5 bases, leaving 4 bases between them. CDR1 and CDR2 (germline): KGHSH, LQKENI. The CDR3 loop reads CASSPPSTGELFF. DNA for the CDR3: TGTGCCAGCTCACCACCCTCGACCGGGGAGCTGTTTTTT.

This sequence joins TRBV27 and TRBJ1-4; D perhaps matches TRBD1 (6 bases). Trimming took 4 bases from V and 8 from J, leaving 11 bases between them. The CDR3 has 13 amino acids. Germline CDR1 reads MNHEY; CDR2 reads SMNVEV (reference sequence). The CDR3 coding sequence is TGTGCCAGCAGTTACAAAGGGGGAGAAAAACTGTTTTTT. It specifies CASSYKGGEKLFF. Full variable domain (remainder filled in from reference TRBV27 and TRBJ1-4): EAQVTQNPRYLITVTGKKLTVTCSQNMNHEYMSWYRQDPGLGLRQIYYSMNVEVTDKGDVPEGYKVSRKEKRNFPLILESPSPNQTSLYFCASSYKGGEKLFFGSGTQLSVL.

This chain joins TRBV6-6 and TRBJ1-2, with a tentative D call TRBD1 (5 bases). The germline V and J ends were trimmed by 6 bases and 2 bases, with 13 bases remaining between them. The CDR3 contains 14 residues. The germline CDR1 and CDR2 sequences are MNHNY and SVGAGI (reference sequence). Written as DNA, the CDR3 is TGTGCCAGCAGCAAGCGAGACAGCAACTATGGCTACACCTTC. Translating it yields CASSKRDSNYGYTF.

The rearrangement links TRBV11-2 to TRBJ2-7, with 8 bases that match TRBD1. The trim removed 4 bases at V and 5 bases at J, leaving 10 bases unmatched. This CDR3 comprises 15 residues. CDR1 and CDR2 (germline): SGHAT, FQNNGV. DNA of the CDR3: TGTGCCAGCAGCTCCGTAAGACAGGGGCTAAACGAGCAGTACTTC. This translates into CASSSVRQGLNEQYF.

The CDR3 DNA reads as TGTGCCAGCAGCTCGGACTGGATCAGCAATCAGCCCCAGCATTTT. Translated, it gives CASSSDWISNQPQHF. The chain couples TRBV5-5 to TRBJ1-5; D call uncertain. Per germline, CDR1 SGHKS and CDR2 YYEKEE (reference sequence). Trimming left V 3 bases short and J 1 base short, with 11 bases between. The CDR3 length is 15 residues.

The sample holds one count of this clone. The J gene is TRBJ2-1, the V gene TRBV27, with TRBD2 as a possible D gene (5 bases). V gave up 2 bases and J gave up 0 bases, with 8 bases separating them. The germline CDR1 and CDR2 sequences are MNHEY and SMNVEV (reference sequence). CDR3 size: 15 residues. CDR3 sequence: CASSLGLSSYNEQFF. CDR3 in DNA: TGTGCCAGCAGTTTAGGACTCAGCTCCTACAATGAGCAGTTCTTC.

The V and J genes are TRBV15 and TRBJ1-1; 9 bases are a match to TRBD1. Germline values: CDR1 LNHNV, CDR2 YYDKDF (reference sequence). V shed 3 bases, J shed 4 bases, and the junction held 3 bases outside the gene matches. CDR3 length: 14 amino acids. For the CDR3, the DNA is TGTGCCACCAGCAGGATACAGGGGGCCACTGAAGCTTTCTTT. Translation gives CATSRIQGATEAFF. Based on the CDR3 plus reference TRBV15 and TRBJ1-1, the full variable domain is DAMVIQNPRYQVTQFGKPVTLSCSQTLNHNVMYWYQQKSSQAPKLLFHYYDKDFNNEADTPDNFQSRRPNTSFCFLDIRSPGLGDTAMYLCATSRIQGATEAFFGQGTRLTVV.

This chain joins TRBV5-6 and TRBJ2-2; 9 positions agree with TRBD1. The junction had 3 bases not matched to a gene; V was cut back by 5 bases and J by 4 bases. CDR1 and CDR2 (germline): SGHDT, YYEEEE. The CDR3 has 14 amino acids. As DNA, the CDR3 is TGTGCCAGCAGTTGGGGACAGGGCACCGGGGAGCTGTTTTTT. Translated: CASSWGQGTGELFF.

This chain uses TRBV5-1 with TRBJ2-5, with TRBD1 as a possible D gene (5 bases). Germline V gene lookup returns CDR1 SGHRS and CDR2 YFSETQ. V dropped 0 bases and J dropped 5 bases, with 23 bases sitting between them. CDR3 length equals 18 residues. The CDR3 nucleotides are TGCGCCAGCAGCTTGGGAACCAGTGGGGCTCGGATGGGGGAGACCCAGTACTTC. Protein sequence: CASSLGTSGARMGETQYF.

This clone was seen just once. This chain uses TRBV6-1 with TRBJ1-1; D is possibly TRBD1 (5 bases). Looked up from germline, CDR1 is MNHNS and CDR2 is SASEGT. The CDR3 is made up of 14 amino acids. V was cut by 2 bases and J by 6 bases, with 13 bases left in between. DNA of the CDR3: TGTGCCAGCAGTGAATCCAGGGTTTTGGCTGAAGCTTTCTTT. It specifies CASSESRVLAEAFF.

The chain uses TRBV7-2 and TRBJ1-3; D not certain. CDR1 SGHTA and CDR2 FQGNSA come from the germline V gene. Trimming took 2 bases from V and 0 from J, leaving 11 bases between them. This CDR3 region has 16 residues. CDR3 coding DNA: TGTGCCAGCAGCTTATACGCGGAACTCTCTGGAAACACCATATATTTT. It is translated as CASSLYAELSGNTIYF. The variable domain in full, with the rest retrieved from reference TRBV7-2 and TRBJ1-3, is GAGVSQSPSNKVTEKGKDVELRCDPISGHTALYWYRQSLGQGLEFLIYFQGNSAPDKSGLPSDRFSAERTGGSVSTLTIQRTQQEDSAVYLCASSLYAELSGNTIYFGEGSWLTVV.